This T cell receptor (beta chain) is from a study of T cell changes during pregnancy in multiple sclerosis. The V gene end was trimmed by 4 bases and the J gene end by 3 bases; junction bases not matched to a gene: 2. The CDR3 runs to 13 residues. Looked up from germline, CDR1 is SGHRS and CDR2 is YFSETQ. The table came from immunoSEQ multiplex PCR; TCRdb's copy has only in-frame clones and leaves some out. The sample contains 30,000 or so clones, approximately 89% of which appear only once. The TCR comes from a female donor with multiple sclerosis, enrolled in a pregnancy study. V gene TRBV5-1 combines with J gene TRBJ1-1, with 8 nucleotides matching TRBD1. This sample comprised CD4+ T cells from peripheral blood mononuclear cells, obtained in the second trimester of pregnancy. The CDR3 DNA follows: TGCGCCAGCAGCGCGACAGGGGACACTGAAGCTTTCTTT. It yields the protein CASSATGDTEAFF.